This T cell receptor beta chain was obtained from a study of technical replicates of blood from several donors. Produced via immunoSEQ multiplex PCR; TCRdb's table is partial and in-frame only. The table lists tens of thousands of clones, roughly 94% of them singletons. V gave up 5 bases and J gave up 5 bases; unmatched junction bases: 5. The V gene's germline CDR1 is MNHEY and CDR2 SMNVEV (reference sequence). This CDR3 region has 13 residues. This TCR derives from a human donor in good health. The chain uses TRBV27 and TRBJ1-1; TRBD1 matches 7 bases. The sequencing sample was made of T cells isolated from PBMCs. The CDR3 spells CASSILQGTEAFF. CDR3 bases: TGTGCCAGCAGTATCCTACAGGGGACTGAAGCTTTCTTT.